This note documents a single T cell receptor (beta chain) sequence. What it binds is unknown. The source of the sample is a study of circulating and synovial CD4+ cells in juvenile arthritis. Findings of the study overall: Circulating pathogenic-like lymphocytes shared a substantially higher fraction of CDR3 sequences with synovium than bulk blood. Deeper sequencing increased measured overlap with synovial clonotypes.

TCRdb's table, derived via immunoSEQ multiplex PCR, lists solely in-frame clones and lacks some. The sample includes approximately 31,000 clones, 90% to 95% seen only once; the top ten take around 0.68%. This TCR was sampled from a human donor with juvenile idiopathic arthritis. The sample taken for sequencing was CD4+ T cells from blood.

The CDR3 is CASKVTSGVAGELFF. The CDR3 DNA reads as TGTGCCAGCAAGGTCACTAGCGGGGTCGCCGGGGAGCTGTTTTTT. V gene TRBV2 combines with J gene TRBJ2-2; TRBD2 matches at 10 bases. This CDR3 comprises 15 residues. The germline V gene encodes CDR1 SNHLY and CDR2 FYNNEI. The trim removed 7 bases at V and 6 bases at J, leaving 8 bases unmatched.